This T cell receptor (beta chain) was documented in a study of T-cell reconstitution after alpha-beta-depleted transplantation in children. Unique molecular identifiers were incorporated during preparation of the TCRbeta library. MiXCR was run by TCRdb on the PCR reads, yielding one entry per CDR3 protein. There are 200,000 or so distinct CDR3 sequences in the sample; 5% to 7.5% occur only once, and 4.5% lies in the top ten. Deletions cut 1 base from V and 2 bases from J, with 11 bases between. The CDR3 runs 15 residues. In germline, CDR1 is MGHDK, CDR2 SYGVNS. This clonotype was found many times. No antigen is known for it. Whole-study results and caveats: TCRbeta diversity was high at day 60 in some patients (a result of surviving recipient T cells and thymic progenitors). Once a year had passed after transplant, T-cell counts and diversity came mostly from newly produced T cells. About two months after transplant, alpha-beta T cells reportedly came from several hundred expanded graft clones.

V is TRBV25-1 and J is TRBJ1-1, with D uncertain. This clonotype originated in a girl under two years old with combined immunodeficiency, due to receive a stem cell transplant. Sequenced material: PBMCs, taken before TCRalphabeta/CD19-depleted stem cell transplant. The CDR3 loop is CASSEFYSENTEAFF. The CDR3 DNA follows: TGTGCCAGCAGTGAATTCTACAGTGAAAACACTGAAGCTTTCTTT.